The T cell receptor (beta chain) under discussion was sequenced for a study of shared clonotypes between healthy human individuals. General study points: Some clonotypes were shared by all four sorted-subset donors, while others were not shared. The non-shared ones had lower generation probabilities than the shared ones.

V trimming: 3 bases; J trimming: 0 bases; junction bases outside the gene matches: 5. There are 16 residues in the CDR3. Germline CDR1 and CDR2: MNHNS and SASEGT. As regards this clone: The antigen remains undetermined.

It was about 210 ng DNA, around 33,000 T cell genomes, that sorted-subset replicate PCRs used. This table comes from immunoSEQ multiplex PCR, and its TCRdb copy is limited to in-frame clones, with some not included. The data hold about 2.4 million clones, with over 85% observed a single time. The chain links TRBV6-1 to TRBJ2-7; 10 bases are a match to TRBD2. The sample comprised naive CD4+ T cells sorted from blood. The subset here: CD45RA+ positively selected. The sequence derives from a man between 18 and 29 years old in good health. The CDR3 coding sequence is TGTGCCAGCAGTGATCCTAGCGGGGGCTACTCCTACGAGCAGTACTTC. It yields the protein CASSDPSGGYSYEQYF.